One and the same sample provided the 5 T cell receptor beta chains below, sequenced in a study of Ad26.COV2.S vaccination and SARS-CoV-2 variants. TCRdb keeps only in-frame clones here, not all; method: immunoSEQ multiplex PCR. This sample yields around 100,000 clones, of which approximately 82% are seen a single time; roughly 15% belongs to the top ten. The sequencing here drew on peripheral blood, taken after recovery from COVID-19. The source of these receptors is a human donor who had recovered from COVID-19.

The rearrangement joins TRBV28 to TRBJ2-5, with D perhaps matching TRBD1 (6 bases). Trimming shortened V by 4 bases and J by 2 bases, and 11 bases separated the two germline ends. This CDR3 has 14 residues. CDR1 MDHEN and CDR2 SYDVKM come from the germline V gene. CDR3 residues: CASSSSTGQETQYF. CDR3 DNA: TGTGCCAGCAGTTCATCGACAGGTCAAGAGACCCAGTACTTC.

Only one count was recorded for this clone. The rearrangement links TRBV7-8 to TRBJ2-7, with D maybe TRBD2 (6 bases). The germline V gene encodes CDR1 SGHVS and CDR2 FQNEAQ. Trimming cost V 5 bases and J 5 bases, with 22 bases left between them. The CDR3 spans 16 residues. The CDR3 sequence: CASSRQRRGRGDEQYF. The DNA for the CDR3 is TGTGCCAGCAGCCGCCAGAGGAGGGGACGAGGGGACGAGCAGTACTTC.

CDR3 sequence (DNA): TGTGCCAGCAGTTCGGGACAGTTCGGTGGGGAGCCCCAGCATTTT. Amino acid sequence: CASSSGQFGGEPQHF. V and J are TRBV27 and TRBJ1-5; TRBD1 matches at 7 bases. Germline CDR1 reads MNHEY; CDR2 reads SMNVEV (reference sequence). With 4 bases clipped from V and 8 bases from J, the junction kept 11 bases outside the gene matches. The CDR3 spans 15 residues.

This rearrangement joins TRBV3-1 (or the pseudogene TRBV3-2) to TRBJ2-1, with TRBD2 matching over 7 bases. V gave up 3 bases and J gave up 8 bases; unmatched junction bases: 4. The CDR3 is made up of 13 amino acids. From germline, CDR1 is LGHDT and CDR2 YNNKEL (reference sequence). For the CDR3, the DNA is TGTGCCAGCAGCCATAGCGGGTACCATGAGCAGTTCTTC. Residues: CASSHSGYHEQFF.

This clone was counted between two and nine times. This rearrangement joins TRBV29-1 to TRBJ2-2, with 7 bases matching TRBD2. The CDR3 extends over 15 amino acids. After removal of 7 bases from V and 3 bases from J, the junction contained 11 bases not matched to a gene. Germline loops: CDR1 SQVTM, CDR2 ANQGSEA. CDR3 region: CSAHYWGRDTGELFF. CDR3 nucleotide sequence: TGCAGCGCCCATTATTGGGGGAGGGACACCGGGGAGCTGTTTTTT.